A single sample gave rise to the 30 T cell receptor beta chains below, sequenced in a study of blood T cell repertoires in COVID-19. The method was immunoSEQ multiplex PCR; TCRdb's version includes in-frame clones alone and lacks a portion of them. Among under 300,000 clones listed, about four fifths were seen once. The material sequenced was peripheral blood. The receptor set was obtained from a man older than 75 with acute or convalescent COVID-19.

CDR3 in DNA: TGCAGTGCTAGTCTTACAGATAATTCACCCCTCCACTTT. This gives the protein CSASLTDNSPLHF. The chain carries TRBV20-1 and TRBJ1-6; D not resolved. The V end was cut by 3 bases, the J end by 5 bases, with 8 bases between. CDR1 is DFQATT, CDR2 SNEGSKA, per germline (reference sequence). CDR3 length equals 13 residues.

The chain links TRBV4-2 to TRBJ2-1; TRBD2 matches 8 bases. V trimming: 0 bases; J trimming: 2 bases; junction bases outside the gene matches: 3. The V gene's germline CDR1 is LGHNA and CDR2 YNFKEQ. This CDR3 spans 16 amino acids. CDR3 protein: CASSQEGSGAYNEQFF. For the CDR3, the DNA is TGTGCCAGCAGCCAAGAAGGTAGCGGGGCCTACAATGAGCAGTTCTTC.

The J gene is TRBJ1-5, the V gene TRBV27; 7 bases fit TRBD1. With V trimmed by 5 bases and J by 3 bases, 10 bases remained unmatched. The germline V gene has CDR1 MNHEY and CDR2 SMNVEV (reference sequence). This CDR3 is built from 16 residues. CDR3 region: CASSRSTGIVNQPQHF. For the CDR3, the DNA is TGTGCCAGCAGTAGATCGACAGGGATCGTCAATCAGCCCCAGCATTTT.

The V gene is TRBV20-1, the J gene TRBJ2-7; 12 bases fit TRBD2. Germline V gene sequence: CDR1 DFQATT, CDR2 SNEGSKA (reference sequence). The CDR3 covers 18 residues. Losses at the gene ends were 3 bases for V and 1 base for J; bases not matched to a gene: 13. This CDR3 is CSASPLPGLAGLSYEQYF. The CDR3 nucleotides are TGCAGTGCTAGTCCCCTTCCGGGACTAGCGGGCCTGTCCTACGAGCAGTACTTC.

The J gene is TRBJ1-1, the V gene TRBV2; 11 nucleotides align to TRBD1. J gave up 0 bases and V 3 bases, and 6 bases lay outside the gene matches. Germline V gene data show CDR1 as SNHLY and CDR2 as FYNNEI. CDR3 length equals 17 residues. The CDR3 spells CASSDPGQGVLNTEAFF. CDR3 nucleotides: TGTGCCAGCAGTGACCCGGGACAGGGGGTCCTGAACACTGAAGCTTTCTTT.

The chain uses TRBV24-1 and TRBJ1-2; D not resolved. Germline V lookup: CDR1 KGHDR, CDR2 SFDVKD. This CDR3 is built from 16 residues. V was pared by 3 bases and J by 4 bases, with 17 bases between. The CDR3 coding sequence is TGTGCCACCAGTGATCCCAGCGGAGATACGCTCTATGGCTACACCTTC. Its translation is CATSDPSGDTLYGYTF.

V gene TRBV28 combines with J gene TRBJ1-2; TRBD1 matches at 8 bases. J gave up 0 bases and V 4 bases, and 10 bases lay outside the gene matches. The CDR3 contains 17 residues. CDR1 is MDHEN and CDR2 is SYDVKM in the germline V gene. Here the CDR3 reads CASSYLTQGASNYGYTF. DNA for the CDR3: TGTGCCAGCAGTTATCTGACCCAGGGGGCGTCTAACTATGGCTACACCTTC.

The chain has TRBV2 and TRBJ2-7; TRBD1 matches 7 bases. The J segment lost 4 bases and the V segment lost 6 bases, leaving 6 bases of the junction unmatched. CDR1 is SNHLY and CDR2 is FYNNEI in the germline V gene. The CDR3 sequence is 13 residues long. CDR3 bases: TGTGCCAGCAGCGACAGGGTGCGATACGAGCAGTACTTC. Translated, it gives CASSDRVRYEQYF.

In its sample, this clone was seen a few times. This rearrangement joins TRBV13 to TRBJ1-1; TRBD1 matches 8 bases. The CDR3 extends over 15 amino acids. V shed 5 bases, J shed 5 bases, and the junction held 10 bases outside the gene matches. Per the germline V gene, CDR1 is PRHDT and CDR2 is FYEKMQ (reference sequence). CDR3 residues: CASSLLGQGRTEAFF. The CDR3, as DNA: TGTGCCAGCAGCCTGCTAGGACAGGGAAGAACTGAAGCTTTCTTT.

The chain combines TRBV5-1 with TRBJ2-1; a weak D match, TRBD2 (6 bases). This CDR3 has 15 amino acids. CDR1 is SGHRS and CDR2 is YFSETQ in the germline V gene. V gave up 0 bases and J gave up 6 bases, with 13 bases separating them. DNA of the CDR3: TGCGCCAGCAGCTTGGCGGGAGTGGGCTTCAATGAGCAGTTCTTC. It encodes CASSLAGVGFNEQFF.

The chain couples TRBV7-9 to TRBJ2-5; 7 nucleotides align to TRBD1. CDR3 length: 15 amino acids. Unmatched junction bases numbered 8, after V lost 1 base and J lost 6 bases. Germline loops: CDR1 SEHNR, CDR2 FQNEAQ (reference sequence). As DNA, the CDR3 is TGTGCCAGCAGCTTAGGGTTTTGGGACAGCCAGACCCAGTACTTC. Encoded protein: CASSLGFWDSQTQYF.

In its sample, this clone was seen many times. The V call is TRBV5-8, the J call TRBJ1-2; D may be TRBD1 (6 bases). This CDR3 is built from 13 residues. Germline loops: CDR1 SGHTS, CDR2 YDEGEE. V shed 0 bases and J shed 8 bases, with 11 bases lying between them. CDR3 in DNA: TGTGCCAGCAGCTTGGCCTCAGGGGCAGGCTACACCTTC. Its protein is CASSLASGAGYTF.

The CDR3 coding sequence is TGCGCCAGCAGGAGAAATGGGGGGGGAAGCCCCTACGAGCAGTACTTC. Amino acids: CASRRNGGGSPYEQYF. This chain uses TRBV5-1 with TRBJ2-7; 7 bases align to TRBD2. This CDR3 region has 16 residues. V dropped 5 bases and J dropped 2; count of bases not matched to a gene: 13. Germline V gene data show CDR1 as SGHRS and CDR2 as YFSETQ.

The chain joins TRBV3-1 (or the pseudogene TRBV3-2) to TRBJ2-4, with a tentative D call TRBD1 (5 bases). Deletions cut 6 bases from V and 0 bases from J, with 12 bases between. This CDR3 contains 15 residues. Germline CDR1 LGHDT, CDR2 YNNKEL (reference sequence). CDR3 nucleotides: TGTGCCAGCAGTTTAACAGGAGTAGCCAAAAACATTCAGTACTTC. The encoded protein is CASSLTGVAKNIQYF.

The rearrangement joins TRBV11-1 to TRBJ2-1, with D perhaps matching TRBD1 (5 bases). The germline gives CDR1 SGHAT, CDR2 FQDESV (reference sequence). The V end lost 3 bases, the J end lost 4 bases, and 7 bases lay between the germline ends. There are 13 residues in the CDR3. The CDR3 reads CASSLDNYNEQFF. The CDR3 bases are TGTGCCAGCAGCTTGGACAATTACAATGAGCAGTTCTTC.

The rearrangement uses TRBV6-1 and TRBJ2-5; 7 bases agree with TRBD2. CDR1 and CDR2 (germline): MNHNS, SASEGT. The V and J ends lost 0 bases and 3 bases, in that order; junction bases with no gene match: 10. This CDR3 comprises 17 residues. The CDR3 DNA follows: TGTGCCAGCAGTGAAGCTGTGGCCGGGACTAATAAAGAGACCCAGTACTTC. It yields the protein CASSEAVAGTNKETQYF.

This clone was detected only a few times. The V and J genes are TRBV3-1 (or the pseudogene TRBV3-2) and TRBJ2-3; 10 bases map to TRBD1. Unmatched junction bases numbered 5, after V lost 4 bases and J lost 4 bases. The CDR3 has 15 residues. The V gene's germline CDR1 is LGHDT and CDR2 YNNKEL (reference sequence). The CDR3 DNA reads as TGTGCCAGCAGCCTCCCGGGACAGGGGTCAGATACGCAGTATTTT. It yields the protein CASSLPGQGSDTQYF.

This chain uses TRBV23-1 with TRBJ2-2; 7 nucleotides align to TRBD1. TRBV23-1 is an ORF, with its function uncertain. This CDR3 spans 14 amino acids. With 4 bases clipped from V and 7 bases from J, the junction kept 6 bases outside the gene matches. The CDR3 DNA reads as TGCGCCAGCAGTCTCACAGGGGAGTGCGGGGAGCTGTTTTTT. This codes for CASSLTGECGELFF.

The gene calls are TRBV7-6 and TRBJ2-5, with 11 bases that match TRBD2. Losses at the gene ends were 4 bases for V and 5 bases for J; bases not matched to a gene: 6. CDR1 SGHVS and CDR2 FNYEAQ come from the germline V gene. The CDR3 runs 15 residues. The CDR3 sequence: CASSSTSGSRETQYF. In DNA, the CDR3 is TGTGCCAGCAGCTCTACTAGCGGGAGCCGGGAGACCCAGTACTTC.

The V call is TRBV5-1, the J call TRBJ2-3, with D possibly matching TRBD2 (5 bases). The CDR3 spans 15 residues. V dropped 1 base and J dropped 4 bases, with 13 bases sitting between them. CDR1 is SGHRS and CDR2 is YFSETQ in the germline V gene. The CDR3 DNA reads as TGCGCCAGCAGCTTGTGGTCGGGGTCGGCAGATACGCAGTATTTT. It yields the protein CASSLWSGSADTQYF.

This sequence joins TRBV7-8 and TRBJ1-2; TRBD1 matches at 8 bases. Trimming cost V 2 bases and J 7 bases; bases outside gene matches: 6. CDR3 length: 14 amino acids. Germline V CDR1 and CDR2: SGHVS, FQNEAQ. The CDR3 DNA reads as TGTGCCAGCAGCTTACCCAACAGGGGGTTTGGCTACACCTTC. This translates into CASSLPNRGFGYTF.

The chain has TRBV6-6 and TRBJ2-7; TRBD2 agrees at 13 bases. This CDR3 comprises 14 residues. V shed 5 bases, J shed 5 bases, and the junction held 3 bases outside the gene matches. The germline CDR1 and CDR2 sequences are MNHNY and SVGAGI (reference sequence). The CDR3 region has the DNA TGTGCCAGCAGTACCGGACTAGCGGGAGACGAGCAGTACTTC. Protein: CASSTGLAGDEQYF.

CDR3 DNA sequence: TGTGCCAGCAGTTCCGTACAGGGGGCTAATTCACCCCTCCACTTT. Translating gives CASSSVQGANSPLHF. The rearrangement uses TRBV28 and TRBJ1-6; 9 positions agree with TRBD1. V dropped 4 bases and J dropped 6; count of bases not matched to a gene: 4. CDR1 and CDR2 (germline): MDHEN, SYDVKM. CDR3 size: 15 residues.

This clone occurred a few times. V usage is TRBV28 and J usage is TRBJ1-2, with 9 nucleotides matching TRBD1. CDR3 length: 15 residues. The ends lost 5 bases at V and 8 bases at J; junction bases unmatched: 12. CDR1 and CDR2 (germline): MDHEN, SYDVKM. The CDR3 bases are TGTGCCAGCAGTACTTCCTCCGGGACAGGGTCCGGCTACACCTTC. This translates into CASSTSSGTGSGYTF.

This clone was counted once. Other DNA variants within this sample encode the same CDR3. V and J are TRBV5-1 and TRBJ2-3, with no clear D. The CDR3 spans 14 residues. The germline CDR1 and CDR2 sequences are SGHRS and YFSETQ. Trimming took off 4 bases at V and 3 bases at J, with 12 bases between the two ends. The CDR3 is CASSLSRSTDTQYF. DNA of the CDR3: TGCGCCAGCAGCCTTTCCCGTTCGACAGATACGCAGTATTTT.

The chain joins TRBV15 to TRBJ2-3, with 10 bases matching TRBD2. V shed 1 base and J 2 bases; nucleotides not matched to a gene: 3. This CDR3 comprises 16 residues. The V gene's germline CDR1 is LNHNV and CDR2 YYDKDF (reference sequence). The CDR3 DNA sequence: TGTGCCACCAGCAGAGGGGGGACTAGCGCCACAGATACGCAGTATTTT. It yields the protein CATSRGGTSATDTQYF.

This clone was found a few times. The rearrangement links TRBV2 to TRBJ2-5; D is ambiguous. Trimming took 3 bases from V and 2 from J, leaving 16 bases between them. In germline, CDR1 is SNHLY, CDR2 FYNNEI. CDR3 length equals 16 residues. The CDR3 protein is CASSDWAAGMQETQYF. CDR3 coding DNA: TGTGCCAGCAGTGATTGGGCCGCCGGTATGCAAGAGACCCAGTACTTC.

Comment on this clone: A junction end diverges from the germline sequence, so it may reflect a read error. The chain has TRBV2 and TRBJ2-3; 12 bases are shared with TRBD2. The germline gives CDR1 SNHLY, CDR2 FYNNEI. The CDR3 runs to 16 residues. The CDR3 sequence: CASSRRTSGVTDTQYF. The CDR3 bases are TGTGCCAGCAGTCGTCGGACTAGCGGGGTCACAGATACACAGTATTTT. The whole variable domain, remainder taken from reference TRBV2 and TRBJ2-3, is EPEVTQTPSHQVTQMGQEVILRCVPISNHLYFYWYRQILGQKVEFLVSFYNNEISEKSEIFDDQFSVERPDGSNFTLKIRSTKLEDSAMYFCASSRRTSGVTDTQYFGPGTRLTVL.

Note on this clone: At the DNA level, this CDR3 is encoded by other sequences in the same sample as well. The chain uses TRBV5-6 and TRBJ1-5; D is ambiguous. The CDR3 loop spans 13 amino acids. Trimming took 4 bases from V and 5 from J, leaving 10 bases between them. Germline CDR1 is SGHDT and CDR2 is YYEEEE. Written as DNA, the CDR3 is TGTGCCAGCAGCCTTGGGAGAGATCAGCCCCAGCATTTT. Its translation: CASSLGRDQPQHF.

This clone came up a few times. The genes are TRBV5-1 and TRBJ2-3, with TRBD1 matching 7 bases. The germline V gene encodes CDR1 SGHRS and CDR2 YFSETQ. The CDR3 loop spans 14 amino acids. V shed 5 bases, J shed 2 bases, and the junction held 5 bases outside the gene matches. CDR3 amino acids: CASSHDRVTDTQYF. For the CDR3, the DNA is TGCGCCAGCAGTCATGACAGGGTCACAGATACGCAGTATTTT.